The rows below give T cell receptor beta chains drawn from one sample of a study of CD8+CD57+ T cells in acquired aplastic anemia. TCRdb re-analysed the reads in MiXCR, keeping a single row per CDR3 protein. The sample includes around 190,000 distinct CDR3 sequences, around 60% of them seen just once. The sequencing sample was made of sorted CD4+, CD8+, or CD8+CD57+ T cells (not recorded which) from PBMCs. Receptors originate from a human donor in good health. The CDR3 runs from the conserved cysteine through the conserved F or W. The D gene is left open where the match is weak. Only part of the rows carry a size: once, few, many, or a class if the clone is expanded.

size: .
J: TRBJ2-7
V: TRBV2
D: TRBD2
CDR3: CAIFSGTSGTYEQYF
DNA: TGTGCCATCTTTTCCGGGACTAGCGGGACCTACGAGCAGTACTTC

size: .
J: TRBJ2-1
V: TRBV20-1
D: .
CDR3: CSATSDGTSNEQFF
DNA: TGCAGTGCCACCAGTGATGGGACGAGCAATGAGCAGTTCTTC

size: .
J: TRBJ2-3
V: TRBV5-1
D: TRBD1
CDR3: CASLGQTDTQYF
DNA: TGCGCCAGCTTGGGACAGACAGATACGCAGTATTTT

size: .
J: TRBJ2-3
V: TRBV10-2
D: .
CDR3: CASSERDDRYDSTDTQYF
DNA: TGCGCCAGCAGTGAACGGGACGATCGTTATGATAGCACAGATACGCAGTATTTT

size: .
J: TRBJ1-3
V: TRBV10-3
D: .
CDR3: CAISPKEQGNTIYF
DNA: TGTGCCATCAGCCCTAAGGAACAGGGAAACACCATATATTTT

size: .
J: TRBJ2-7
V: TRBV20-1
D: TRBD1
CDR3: CSALRTGSYYEQYF
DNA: TGCAGTGCTTTGCGGACAGGCTCCTACTACGAGCAGTACTTC

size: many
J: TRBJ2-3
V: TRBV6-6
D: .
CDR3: CASMPGFTDTQYF
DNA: TGTGCCAGCATGCCGGGCTTCACAGATACGCAGTATTTT

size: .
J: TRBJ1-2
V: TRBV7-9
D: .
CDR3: CASSLAGDGYTF
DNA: TGTGCCAGCAGCTTAGCTGGGGATGGCTACACCTTC

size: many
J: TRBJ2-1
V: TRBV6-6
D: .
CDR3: CASSQFDEQFF
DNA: TGTGCCAGCAGTCAGTTCGATGAGCAGTTCTTC

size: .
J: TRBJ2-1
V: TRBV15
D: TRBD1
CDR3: CATSNTSGGYNEQFF
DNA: TGTGCCACCAGCAATACCTCAGGGGGCTACAATGAGCAGTTCTTC

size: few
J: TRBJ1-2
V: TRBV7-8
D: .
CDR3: CASSYGLAGGAAGYTF
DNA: TGTGCCAGCAGCTACGGCCTAGCGGGGGGGGCAGCTGGCTACACCTTC

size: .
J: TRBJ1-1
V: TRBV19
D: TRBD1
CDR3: CASSPLGTENTEAFF
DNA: TGTGCCAGCTCCCCTTTAGGGACAGAGAACACTGAAGCTTTCTTT

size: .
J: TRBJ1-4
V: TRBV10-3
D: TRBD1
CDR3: CAISESRVTGRDEKLFF
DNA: TGTGCCATCAGTGAGAGTAGGGTGACAGGGCGGGATGAAAAACTGTTTTTT

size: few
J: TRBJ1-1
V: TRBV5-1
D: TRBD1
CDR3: CASSLSGQRNTEAFF
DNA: TGCGCCAGCAGCTTGTCGGGACAGAGGAACACTGAAGCTTTCTTT

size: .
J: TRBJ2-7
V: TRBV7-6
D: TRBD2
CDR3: CASSPGTSGGDEQYF
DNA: TGTGCCAGCAGCCCTGGGACTAGCGGGGGGGACGAGCAGTACTTC

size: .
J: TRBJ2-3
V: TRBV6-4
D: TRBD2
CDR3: CASSDSNTGGLDTQYF
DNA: TGTGCCAGCAGTGACTCGAACACCGGGGGGTTGGATACGCAGTATTTT

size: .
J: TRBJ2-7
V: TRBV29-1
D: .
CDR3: CSVGRNSYEQYF
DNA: TGCAGCGTTGGCAGGAACTCCTACGAGCAGTACTTC

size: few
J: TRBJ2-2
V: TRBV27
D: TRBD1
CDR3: CASGYRGTGELFF
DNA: TGTGCCAGCGGTTACAGGGGCACCGGGGAGCTGTTTTTT

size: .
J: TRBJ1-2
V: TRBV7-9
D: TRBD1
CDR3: CASSYGTDLLYGYTF
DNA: TGTGCCAGTAGTTATGGGACAGACCTACTCTATGGCTACACCTTC

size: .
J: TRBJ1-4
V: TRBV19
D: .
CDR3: CASSIRRAEKLFF
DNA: TGTGCCAGTAGTATACGTCGGGCGGAAAAACTGTTTTTT

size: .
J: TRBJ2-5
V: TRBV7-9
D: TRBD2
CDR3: CASRLWPGGSVETQYF
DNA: TGTGCCAGCAGATTATGGCCCGGCGGGAGTGTAGAGACCCAGTACTTC

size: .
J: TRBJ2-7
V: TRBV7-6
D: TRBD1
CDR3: CASSLDRAYEQYF
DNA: TGTGCCAGCAGCTTGGACAGGGCCTACGAGCAGTACTTC

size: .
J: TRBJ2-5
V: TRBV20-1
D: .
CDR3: CSATSETQYF
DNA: TGCAGTGCTACTTCAGAGACCCAGTACTTC

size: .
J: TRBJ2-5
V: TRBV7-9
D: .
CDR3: CASSLRAGGQETQYF
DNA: TGTGCCAGCAGCTTAAGGGCCGGGGGCCAAGAGACCCAGTACTTC